The 9 T cell receptor beta chains listed next were all sequenced from one sample in a study of blood T cell repertoires in COVID-19 (dated by TCRdb to about 2020). Receptor amplification or capture employed the immunoSEQ multiplex PCR assay. The table comes from immuneACCESS by way of TCRdb, which keeps in-frame sequences with V and J called. Part of the clones is missing from these tables; in studies checked, under half for an unresolved V gene and the rest for unknown reasons. This sample comprises 120,000 or so clones, roughly 85% of them detected only once. Together, the top ten hold approximately 25% of the sample. The sample was peripheral blood. These receptors were taken from a human donor in a cohort sampled during active COVID-19.

The chain recombines TRBV10-2 with TRBJ1-1; 8 bases are a match to TRBD1. J was trimmed by 3 bases and V by 7 bases; bases with no gene match: 4. Germline V gene data show CDR1 as WSHSY and CDR2 as SAAADI. The CDR3 length is 13 residues. CDR3 amino acids: CASNHRGDTEAFF. CDR3 bases: TGCGCCAGCAACCACAGGGGGGACACTGAAGCTTTCTTT.

The chain combines TRBV4-3 with TRBJ1-2; a weak D match, TRBD1 (6 bases). CDR1 is LGHNA and CDR2 is YSLEER in the germline V gene. The CDR3 loop spans 17 amino acids. Trimming removed 4 bases at V and 7 bases at J, with 25 bases between. This CDR3 reads CASSRGGAGLGAGGYTF. In DNA form, the CDR3 reads TGCGCCAGCAGCCGAGGGGGAGCAGGATTAGGGGCCGGTGGCTACACCTTC.

The rearrangement joins TRBV4-3 to TRBJ2-7; TRBD1 matches at 9 bases. The CDR3 totals 16 residues. The germline V gene encodes CDR1 LGHNA and CDR2 YSLEER. The junction had 8 bases not matched to a gene; V was cut back by 1 base and J by 4 bases. CDR3 DNA: TGCGCCAGCAGCCAAGGTACAGGGGGCGCGGGGTACGAGCAGTACTTC. Protein product: CASSQGTGGAGYEQYF.

There are a few counts of this clone. The rearrangement links TRBV7-2 to TRBJ1-2; 7 nucleotides agree with TRBD1. V shed 4 bases, J shed 4 bases, and the junction held 3 bases outside the gene matches. The germline gives CDR1 SGHTA, CDR2 FQGNSA. This CDR3 contains 13 residues. As DNA, the CDR3 is TGTGCCAGCAGCTCAACAGGGGTCTATGGCTACACCTTC. As protein: CASSSTGVYGYTF.

The V gene is TRBV27, the J gene TRBJ2-5, with D maybe TRBD2 (6 bases). Germline values: CDR1 MNHEY, CDR2 SMNVEV (reference sequence). The CDR3 is 16 residues long. Trimming left V 1 base short and J 3 bases short, with 15 bases between. The DNA for the CDR3 is TGTGCCAGCAGTTTATTAGCGGTAGGGGCAGAAGAGACCCAGTACTTC. It is translated as CASSLLAVGAEETQYF.

With regard to this clone: The junction does not match germline at one end; this may be a read error. The rearrangement uses TRBV6-6 and TRBJ2-1; 10 bases match TRBD1. The germline gives CDR1 MNHNY, CDR2 SVGAGI (reference sequence). The CDR3 totals 11 residues. The CDR3 DNA reads TGTGCCAGCAGGAGCGACAGGGGGCAAATCTTC. Translating it yields CASRSDRGQIF.

The chain carries TRBV21-1 and TRBJ2-5; TRBD2 was called by the table and not checked on the DNA. TRBV21-1 is listed as a pseudogene. The CDR3 has 16 residues. CDR3 residues: CASRRLAGDHQETQYF. As DNA, the CDR3 is TGTGCCAGCAGGAGACTAGCGGGGGACCACCAAGAGACCCAGTACTTC.

The V gene is TRBV6-2 or TRBV6-3, the J gene TRBJ2-2; TRBD1 matches 9 bases. Germline V gene lookup returns CDR1 MNHEY and CDR2 SVGEGT. The CDR3 is 17 residues long. V was pared by 2 bases and J by 6 bases, with 10 bases of the junction left unmatched. The CDR3 sequence is CASSYIPDRGMAGELFF. CDR3 DNA: TGTGCCAGCAGTTACATTCCGGACAGGGGTATGGCCGGGGAGCTGTTTTTT.

The CDR3 region is CASVSGGGPMNTEAFF. DNA of the CDR3: TGTGCCAGCGTGAGCGGGGGGGGACCCATGAACACTGAAGCTTTCTTT. The chain links TRBV28 to TRBJ1-1, with TRBD1 as a possible D gene (5 bases). There are 16 residues in the CDR3. V was clipped by 8 bases and J by 0 bases, with 19 bases between them. The V gene's germline CDR1 is MDHEN and CDR2 SYDVKM. Drawing the rest from reference TRBV28 and TRBJ1-1, the complete variable domain is DVKVTQSSRYLVKRTGEKVFLECVQDMDHENMFWYRQDPGLGLRLIYFSYDVKMKEKGDIPEGYSVSREKKERFSLILESASTNQTSMYLCASVSGGGPMNTEAFFGQGTRLTVV.